The T cell receptor beta chain described here comes from a study of monozygotic twins with inflammatory bowel disease (dated by TCRdb to about 2019). General notes on the study: A total of some 30 monozygotic twin pairs were included in the full study, comprising nine German pairs (four IBD-concordant, five IBD-discordant) and 19 IBD-discordant Danish pairs. The search for disease-associated traits relied mainly on comparing, within discordant pairs, IBD patients with their genetically identical healthy co-twins. Each individual had, on average, about 151 000 unique TCRalpha sequences and 181 000 unique TCRbeta sequences available for analysis.

From the cysteine up to the phenylalanine, the CDR3 has a length of 14 residues. Nucleotide data are not available. The germline V gene yields MNHNS for CDR1 and SASEGT for CDR2. Concerning this clonotype itself: Its antigen is still unknown.

The paper as a whole reports these results and caveats: Measured by the inverse Simpson index, TCRbeta repertoire diversity was lower in IBD patients than in their healthy co-twins. The analysis was unable to tell different T cell subtypes apart. Concordant and discordant twins showed no difference in repertoire similarity, possibly because of limited statistical power. No single strong signal or clonotype linked to IBD turned up in the results, so the idea that one exists was not supported. Compared with healthy twins, IBD patients shared fewer clonotypes with other individuals, and the difference was most pronounced in patients with signs of disease activity. Because patients received different immunosuppressive treatments, the repertoires may have picked up extra background noise and variability between individuals.

The library was made by 5' RACE. The input for every TCR library was 3,500 to 4,500 ng of total RNA. For each sample, cDNA synthesis was carried out in eight separate reactions using SMARTScribe reverse transcriptase. During cDNA synthesis, template switching introduced unique molecular identifiers that contained a 6-nucleotide sample barcode. TCRalpha and TCRbeta cDNA was amplified by two nested PCRs of roughly 16 and 10 cycles, with bead purification after each PCR. Before amplification, cDNA was treated with uracil DNA-glycosylase and purified using the QIAquick PCR purification kit. The second PCR added Illumina TruSeq-compatible adapters along with sample-specific barcodes. TapeStation and Qubit were used to check library quality and concentration, and roughly 4.9 ng of each library was pooled. The pooled libraries were sequenced with 2 x 100 bp reads and custom sequencing primers on an Illumina HiSeq2500 single-index Rapid Run. The original pipeline was this. PCR and sequencing errors were corrected by UMI-based consensus assembly using MiGEC version 1.2.6. V(D)J alignment, clonotype assembly and CDR3 extraction were performed with MiXCR version 2.1.1. Normalisation of gene usage, clonotype sharing and MAIT/NKT TCR abundance was achieved by analysing the top 1000, 10 000 and 20 000 clonotypes per sample. After downsampling to 27 000 UMIs, diversity was calculated as the inverse Simpson index using the vegan R package. Statistical testing used paired Mann-Whitney U tests on the discordant twin pairs and applied Benjamini-Hochberg correction for multiple testing. TCRdb reanalyzed the reads, keeping one entry per CDR3 protein sequence and omitting DNA. These V and J calls are TCRdb output, not the study's own analysis. The data table for this sample lists under 350,000 distinct CDR3 sequences. Over 5.5% of the sample is in the top ten clones.

A roughly 2.7 ml peripheral blood sample was drawn into PAXgene tubes per donor and stored at -80°C. Without T cell sorting, total RNA was isolated from whole blood using the PAXgene blood miRNA kit on an automated QIAcube. Peripheral blood from monozygotic twin pairs who were concordant or discordant for inflammatory bowel disease underwent deep TCRalpha and TCRbeta repertoire profiling using unique molecular barcoding. Smoking habits were recorded for all twin pairs, and individuals were classified as current, former or never smokers. This TCR was recovered from a human donor with ulcerative colitis or Crohn's disease, or a healthy co-twin of an affected twin (not recorded which). Sequencing was performed on blood. The rearranged chain carries TRBV6-1 and TRBJ2-5; TCRdb gives TRBD1 as the D gene, but with no DNA this cannot be confirmed. CDR3 protein: CASRLGTVQETQYF.